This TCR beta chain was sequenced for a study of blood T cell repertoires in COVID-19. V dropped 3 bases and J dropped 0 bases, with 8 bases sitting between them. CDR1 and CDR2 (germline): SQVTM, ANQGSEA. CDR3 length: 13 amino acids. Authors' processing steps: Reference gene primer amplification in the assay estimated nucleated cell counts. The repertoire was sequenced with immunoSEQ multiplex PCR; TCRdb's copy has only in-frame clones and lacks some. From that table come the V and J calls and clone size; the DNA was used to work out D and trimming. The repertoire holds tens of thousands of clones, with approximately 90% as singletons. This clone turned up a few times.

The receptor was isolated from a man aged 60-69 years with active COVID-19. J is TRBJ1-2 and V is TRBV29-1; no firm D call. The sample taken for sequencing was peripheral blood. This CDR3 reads CSVDGETNYGYTF. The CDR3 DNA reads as TGCAGCGTTGATGGAGAGACTAACTATGGCTACACCTTC.